The 5 T cell receptor beta chains below come from one sample, sequenced in a study of shared clonotypes between healthy human individuals. The repertoire was sequenced with immunoSEQ multiplex PCR; TCRdb's copy has only in-frame clones and lacks some. The data hold 180,000 or so clones, with around 93% observed a single time. The sequenced material came from naive CD4+ T cells sorted from blood. Regarding subset: CD45RA+ positively selected. The receptors originated from a woman under 40 in good health.

This sequence joins TRBV4-1 and TRBJ1-1, with TRBD1 as a possible D gene (5 bases). Trimming removed 4 bases at V and 3 bases at J, with 9 bases between. The CDR3 totals 13 residues. Germline lookup yields CDR1 MGHRA and CDR2 YSYEKL. The CDR3 bases are TGCGCCAGCAGCCCACAGGCGGACACTGAAGCTTTCTTT. Translating gives CASSPQADTEAFF.

The V and J genes are TRBV5-1 and TRBJ1-1; no definite D call. CDR1 SGHRS and CDR2 YFSETQ come from the germline V gene. V was trimmed by 6 bases and J by 1 base, leaving 10 bases between them. This CDR3 comprises 13 residues. CDR3 in amino acids: CASTLHSNTEAFF. The CDR3 region has the DNA TGCGCCAGCACCCTACATTCGAACACTGAAGCTTTCTTT.

This chain joins TRBV7-9 and TRBJ2-7, with TRBD2 as a possible D gene (5 bases). The V gene's germline CDR1 is SEHNR and CDR2 FQNEAQ (reference sequence). CDR3 length: 14 amino acids. V lost 1 base and J 5 bases, leaving 12 bases between the germline ends. The DNA of the CDR3 is TGTGCCAGCAGCTTAGGGGTCGGGGTCAACGAGCAGTACTTC. Amino acids: CASSLGVGVNEQYF.

The chain combines TRBV19 with TRBJ2-3; tentatively, D is TRBD2 (5 bases). The CDR3 has 14 amino acids. CDR1 and CDR2 from the germline V gene are LNHDA and SQIVND (reference sequence). Trimming took 4 bases from V and 9 from J, leaving 17 bases between them. This CDR3 is CASSTYSLGGTQYF. CDR3 coding DNA: TGTGCCAGTAGTACCTACTCCCTCGGCGGGACGCAGTATTTT.

V usage is TRBV29-1 and J usage is TRBJ1-4; 7 bases line up with TRBD1. V trimming: 1 base; J trimming: 0 bases; junction bases outside the gene matches: 2. CDR1 SQVTM and CDR2 ANQGSEA come from the germline V gene. CDR3 length: 15 amino acids. CDR3 in amino acids: CSVEGGTATNEKLFF. The DNA for the CDR3 is TGCAGCGTTGAAGGGGGGACAGCAACTAATGAAAAACTGTTTTTT.